The clone carrying this T cell receptor beta chain appeared a few times. The antigen is undetermined. One end of the junction does not line up with germline, which may come from a read error. The CDR3 is 15 residues long. Germline values: CDR1 MNHNS, CDR2 SASEGT. The data derive from a study of metastatic and nonmetastatic thyroid tumors. Across the study: Malignant thyroid and benign thyroid patients provided blood and tumor or nodule tissue whose repertoires were compared. Study conclusions and caveats: Relative to benign nodules, malignant thyroid tumors were reportedly characterized by significantly elevated TCR beta diversity in blood and tumor.

Source study methods: What underpinned the distant-metastasis classifier for papillary thyroid cancer was the set of CDR3 differences across clinicopathological groups. From the PCR reads, TCRdb re-called clones with MiXCR. The V and J calls were determined by TCRdb, not by the authors. The data hold 30,000 to 35,000 clones, with 25% to 35% observed a single time. Every patient underwent thyroid surgery untreated. Sequencing used blood. The chain recombines TRBV6-1 with TRBJ1-2, with unresolved D. This TCR derives from a female donor with papillary thyroid cancer or a benign thyroid nodule (not recorded which). Some clones in this sample may be carry-over from other donors' samples. The CDR3 DNA reads TGTGCCAGCAGTGAAGCGGTAGGTCTCAGCTATAGCTACACCTTC. As protein: CASSEAVGLSYSYTF.